The rows below give T cell receptor beta chains drawn from one sample of a study of neurological immune-mediated disorders. Each CDR3 protein is one row after TCRdb ran MiXCR on the 5' RACE reads. This sample carries 25,000 to 35,000 distinct CDR3 sequences, around 1.5% of them seen once, and the ten largest clones take nearly 9.5%. The sample consisted of PBMCs. The receptors were gathered from a woman in her 30s with multiple sclerosis. Both conserved end residues are part of each CDR3. D genes are given only for firm matches. The size of a clone is reported for some rows only, either as once, few or many, or as a class for expanded clones.

cdr3_length	v_call	d_call	clone_size	j_call	cdr3_aa	cdr3_nt
15	TRBV6-2/TRBV6-3	-	many	TRBJ1-1	CASSYTADRSTEAFF	TGTGCCAGCAGTTACACCGCTGACAGGAGTACTGAAGCTTTCTTT
14	TRBV18	-	many	TRBJ2-2	CASSPRGDNGELFF	TGTGCCAGCTCACCACGGGGTGACAACGGGGAGCTGTTTTTT
15	TRBV6-5	-	many	TRBJ1-1	CATSGFDSMNTEAFF	TGTGCCACAAGTGGGTTCGACAGTATGAACACTGAAGCTTTCTTT
14	TRBV25-1	-	many	TRBJ2-5	CASSGHRAGETQYF	TGTGCCAGCAGTGGACACAGGGCGGGAGAGACCCAGTACTTC
14	TRBV7-2	-	many	TRBJ1-6	CASSAGHLGSPLHF	TGTGCCAGCAGCGCGGGCCACCTGGGGTCACCCCTCCACTTT
14	TRBV9	-	many	TRBJ1-3	CASSVETYGNTIYF	TGTGCCAGCAGCGTAGAGACATACGGAAACACCATATATTTT
14	TRBV20-1	TRBD2	many	TRBJ2-3	CSAPAGPITDTQYF	TGCAGTGCTCCAGCGGGGCCAATCACAGATACGCAGTATTTT
15	TRBV11-2	TRBD1	-	TRBJ2-7	CASSLGWQGAHEQYF	TGTGCCAGCAGCTTAGGGTGGCAGGGGGCCCACGAGCAGTACTTC
13	TRBV20-1	TRBD1	many	TRBJ2-5	CSAGQGSPETQYF	TGCAGTGCAGGACAGGGGTCCCCAGAGACCCAGTACTTC
15	TRBV18	-	many	TRBJ1-1	CASSPSGDMNTEAFF	TGTGCCAGCTCACCTTCGGGAGACATGAACACTGAAGCTTTCTTT
13	TRBV14	-	many	TRBJ2-5	CASSLGGWETQYF	TGTGCCAGCAGCCTGGGGGGCTGGGAGACCCAGTACTTC
14	TRBV6-2/TRBV6-3	-	many	TRBJ2-5	CASSYGHTAETQYF	TGTGCCAGCAGTTACGGCCACACAGCAGAGACCCAGTACTTC
15	TRBV11-2	-	many	TRBJ2-3	CASTMLGGGDDTQYF	TGTGCCAGCACCATGCTTGGGGGGGGCGATGATACGCAGTATTTT
15	TRBV9	TRBD1	many	TRBJ1-6	CASSVAGTVDSPLHF	TGTGCCAGCAGCGTAGCCGGGACAGTTGATTCACCCCTCCACTTT
13	TRBV6-4	TRBD2	many	TRBJ2-3	CASTGLVPDTQYF	TGTGCCAGCACCGGACTAGTGCCAGATACGCAGTATTTT
14	TRBV20-1	-	many	TRBJ2-5	CSALRGGTQETQYF	TGCAGTGCGCTCAGGGGAGGGACCCAAGAGACCCAGTACTTC
14	TRBV9	-	many	TRBJ1-1	CASSVAGENTEAFF	TGTGCCAGCAGCGTAGCTGGGGAGAACACTGAAGCTTTCTTT
16	TRBV18	-	many	TRBJ2-1	CASSPVSQPRNTEQFF	TGTGCCAGCTCACCTGTGAGTCAGCCCAGGAACACTGAGCAGTTCTTC
15	TRBV6-1	TRBD2	-	TRBJ2-3	CASSVLSGGRDTQYF	TGTGCCAGCAGTGTACTCAGCGGGGGTCGGGATACGCAGTATTTT
13	TRBV6-5	-	many	TRBJ1-5	CASATGSNQPQHF	TGTGCCAGCGCCACAGGAAGCAATCAGCCCCAGCATTTT
16	TRBV5-1	TRBD1	many	TRBJ2-7	CASSLNTGTGTYEQYF	TGCGCCAGCAGCTTAAACACCGGGACAGGGACTTACGAGCAGTACTTC
13	TRBV21-1	-	many	TRBJ2-7	CAGMTGYSYEQYF	TGTGCCGGCATGACGGGATACTCCTACGAGCAGTACTTC
15	TRBV7-2	TRBD2	many	TRBJ2-3	CASSYGGARTDTQYF	TGTGCCAGCAGCTACGGGGGGGCCCGCACAGATACGCAGTATTTT
15	TRBV14	TRBD2	many	TRBJ2-1	CASSSGLAGVHEQFF	TGTGCCAGCAGCTCAGGACTAGCGGGGGTCCATGAGCAGTTCTTC
16	TRBV20-1	TRBD2	many	TRBJ2-3	CSARVGGSLRTDTQYF	TGCAGTGCTAGGGTCGGGGGGTCCCTCCGCACAGATACGCAGTATTTT
14	TRBV7-6	TRBD1	many	TRBJ2-3	CASSRGQGADTQYF	TGTGCCAGCAGCCGAGGACAGGGGGCAGATACGCAGTATTTT
15	TRBV9	TRBD2	medium-sized	TRBJ2-1	CASSASGGAGNEQFF	TGTGCCAGCAGCGCTAGCGGGGGGGCTGGGAATGAGCAGTTCTTC
13	TRBV20-1	TRBD1	many	TRBJ1-1	CSAPGQRNTEAFF	TGCAGTGCTCCGGGACAGAGGAACACTGAAGCTTTCTTT
12	TRBV24-1	-	many	TRBJ2-7	CATSELGYEQYF	TGTGCCACCAGTGAGCTGGGTTACGAGCAGTACTTC
18	TRBV6-5	TRBD2	many	TRBJ2-3	CASSTSSRIAGLTDTQYF	TGTGCCAGCAGCACCTCTTCTAGAATAGCGGGACTCACAGATACGCAGTATTTT
14	TRBV20-1	TRBD2	many	TRBJ2-3	CSVPSSGVTDTQYF	TGCAGCGTCCCTTCTAGCGGGGTAACAGATACGCAGTATTTT
14	TRBV6-5	TRBD1	many	TRBJ1-6	CASRRTGLTSPLHF	TGTGCCAGCAGACGGACAGGGTTAACTTCACCCCTCCACTTT
14	TRBV12-3/TRBV12-4	-	many	TRBJ1-1	CASRSRGGSTEAFF	TGTGCCAGCAGGTCCAGGGGAGGGAGCACTGAAGCTTTCTTT
12	TRBV7-9	TRBD2	many	TRBJ2-7	CAGPGGVYEQYF	TGTGCCGGCCCGGGAGGGGTTTACGAGCAGTACTTC
13	TRBV7-9	-	many	TRBJ2-7	CAARVTSYYEQYF	TGTGCCGCCCGGGTCACTAGCTATTACGAGCAGTACTTC
14	TRBV5-1	TRBD1	many	TRBJ1-2	CASSDGQGNYGYTF	TGCGCCAGCAGCGACGGACAGGGGAACTATGGCTACACCTTC
14	TRBV5-1	TRBD1	many	TRBJ1-1	CASSIRDRNTEAFF	TGCGCCAGCAGCATACGGGACAGGAACACTGAAGCTTTCTTT
13	TRBV18	-	many	TRBJ1-1	CASSPGAKTEAFF	TGTGCCAGCTCCCCAGGGGCGAAAACTGAAGCTTTCTTT
16	TRBV7-8	TRBD2	few	TRBJ2-7	CASSLRRERGPYEQYF	TGTGCCAGCAGCCTGAGACGCGAGCGGGGGCCCTACGAGCAGTACTTC
13	TRBV12-3/TRBV12-4	-	many	TRBJ2-5	CASRVGLGETQYF	TGTGCCAGCAGGGTGGGATTGGGAGAGACCCAGTACTTC
15	TRBV7-6	-	many	TRBJ2-7	CASSPLTGSVDEQYF	TGTGCCAGCAGCCCCCTAACAGGGTCGGTGGACGAGCAGTACTTC
16	TRBV20-1	-	many	TRBJ1-1	CSASDNSPLSNTEAFF	TGCAGTGCTAGTGACAACAGCCCCTTGTCGAACACTGAAGCTTTCTTT
14	TRBV29-1	TRBD2	many	TRBJ2-3	CSVGTGTSGSTQYF	TGCAGCGTTGGTACCGGGACTAGCGGGTCTACGCAGTATTTT
14	TRBV20-1	TRBD2	many	TRBJ2-3	CSAREERGANTQYF	TGCAGTGCTAGAGAGGAGCGGGGGGCCAATACGCAGTATTTT
15	TRBV20-1	TRBD2	many	TRBJ2-5	CSARAGSGGQGTQYF	TGCAGTGCCCGAGCGGGTAGCGGGGGGCAGGGGACCCAGTACTTC
16	TRBV12-3/TRBV12-4	TRBD1	many	TRBJ1-1	CASSRTGGKENTEAFF	TGTGCCAGCAGCAGGACAGGGGGCAAGGAGAACACTGAAGCTTTCTTT
14	TRBV4-3	-	many	TRBJ2-3	CASSQDTRTDTQYF	TGCGCCAGCAGCCAAGATACGAGGACAGATACGCAGTATTTT
14	TRBV20-1	-	many	TRBJ2-7	CSAPPTEGYYEQYF	TGCAGTGCTCCTCCCACGGAGGGTTACTACGAGCAGTACTTC
14	TRBV7-2	TRBD2	many	TRBJ2-3	CASSPSSGQVTQYF	TGTGCCAGCAGCCCCTCTAGCGGACAAGTTACGCAGTATTTT
14	TRBV7-2	-	many	TRBJ2-7	CASSQGSGAGEQYF	TGTGCCAGCAGCCAGGGATCCGGGGCAGGCGAGCAGTACTTC
15	TRBV7-2	TRBD1	many	TRBJ2-3	CASSRDRVSTDTQYF	TGTGCCAGCAGCCGGGACAGGGTTAGCACAGATACGCAGTATTTT
15	TRBV28	TRBD2	many	TRBJ2-1	CASSLGVSGGNEQFF	TGTGCCAGCAGCCTAGGTGTTAGCGGGGGGAATGAGCAGTTCTTC
15	TRBV14	-	many	TRBJ2-5	CASSQGFFLGETQYF	TGTGCCAGCAGCCAAGGTTTCTTCCTGGGGGAGACCCAGTACTTC
13	TRBV18	-	many	TRBJ2-1	CASSRTEANEQFF	TGTGCCAGCTCCCGGACCGAGGCCAATGAGCAGTTCTTC
15	TRBV7-3	-	many	TRBJ2-2	CASSLTGGHTGELFF	TGTGCCAGCAGCTTAACTGGGGGGCACACCGGGGAGCTGTTTTTT
19	TRBV12-3/TRBV12-4	TRBD2	many	TRBJ2-1	CASSLQGLAGGHGYNEQFF	TGTGCCAGCAGTTTACAAGGGCTAGCGGGGGGGCATGGCTACAATGAGCAGTTCTTC
16	TRBV5-1	TRBD2	many	TRBJ2-1	CASSSTSGSLYNEQFF	TGCGCCAGCAGCTCTACTAGCGGGTCCCTTTACAATGAGCAGTTCTTC